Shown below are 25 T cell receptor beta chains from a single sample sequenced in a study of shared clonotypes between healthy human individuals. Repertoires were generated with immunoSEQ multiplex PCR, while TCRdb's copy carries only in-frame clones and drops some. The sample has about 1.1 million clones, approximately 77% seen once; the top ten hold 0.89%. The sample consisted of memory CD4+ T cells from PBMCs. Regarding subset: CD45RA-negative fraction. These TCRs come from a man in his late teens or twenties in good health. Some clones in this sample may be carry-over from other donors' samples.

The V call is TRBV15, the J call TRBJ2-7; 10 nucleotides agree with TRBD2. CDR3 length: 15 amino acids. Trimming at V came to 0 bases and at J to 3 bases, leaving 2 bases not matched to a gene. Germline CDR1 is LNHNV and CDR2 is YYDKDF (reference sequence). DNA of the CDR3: TGTGCCACCAGCAGAGATGGGACTAGCGTCTACGAGCAGTACTTC. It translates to CATSRDGTSVYEQYF.

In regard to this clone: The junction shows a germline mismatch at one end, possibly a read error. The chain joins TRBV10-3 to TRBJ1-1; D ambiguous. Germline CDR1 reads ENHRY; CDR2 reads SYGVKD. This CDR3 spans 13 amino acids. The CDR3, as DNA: TGTGCCATCAGACTGTACGCTAACACTGAAACTTTCTTT. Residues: CAIRLYANTETFF.

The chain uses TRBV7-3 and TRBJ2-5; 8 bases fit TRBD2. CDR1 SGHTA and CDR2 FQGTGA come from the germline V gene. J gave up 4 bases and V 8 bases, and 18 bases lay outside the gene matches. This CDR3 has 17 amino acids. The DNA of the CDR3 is TGTGCCAGCTCCCCCGGGGGCAGAACGGGAGGGCCAGAGACCCAGTACTTC. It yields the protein CASSPGGRTGGPETQYF.

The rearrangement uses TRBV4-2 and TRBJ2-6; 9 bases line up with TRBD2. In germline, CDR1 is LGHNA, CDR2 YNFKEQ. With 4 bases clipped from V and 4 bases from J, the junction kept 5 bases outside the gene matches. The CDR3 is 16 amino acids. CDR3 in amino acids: CASSRAGGSGANVLTF. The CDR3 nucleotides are TGTGCCAGCAGCCGAGCGGGAGGTTCAGGGGCCAACGTCCTGACTTTC.

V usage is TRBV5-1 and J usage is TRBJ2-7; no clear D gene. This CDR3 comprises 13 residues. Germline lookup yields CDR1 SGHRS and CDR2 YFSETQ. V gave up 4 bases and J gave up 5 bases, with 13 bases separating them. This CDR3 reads CASSTTGYHEQYF. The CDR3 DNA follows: TGCGCCAGCAGCACGACGGGTTACCACGAGCAGTACTTC.

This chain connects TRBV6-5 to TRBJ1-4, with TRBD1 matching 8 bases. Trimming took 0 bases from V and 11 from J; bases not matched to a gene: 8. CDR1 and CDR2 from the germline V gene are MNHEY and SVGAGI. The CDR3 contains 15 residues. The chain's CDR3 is CASSYSGTGKGKLFF. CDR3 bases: TGTGCCAGCAGTTACTCCGGGACAGGAAAGGGGAAACTGTTTTTT.

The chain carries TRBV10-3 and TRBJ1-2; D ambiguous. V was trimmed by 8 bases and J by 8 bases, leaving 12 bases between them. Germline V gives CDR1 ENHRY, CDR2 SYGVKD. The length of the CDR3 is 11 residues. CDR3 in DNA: TGTGCCATCGGTCGGACGGGAGGCTACACCTTC. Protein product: CAIGRTGGYTF.

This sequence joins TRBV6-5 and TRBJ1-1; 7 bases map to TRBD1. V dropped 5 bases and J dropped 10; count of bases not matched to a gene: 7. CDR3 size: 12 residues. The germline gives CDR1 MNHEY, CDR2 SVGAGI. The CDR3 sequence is CASSPSGGVAFF. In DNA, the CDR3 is TGTGCCAGCAGTCCTTCAGGGGGGGTAGCTTTCTTT.

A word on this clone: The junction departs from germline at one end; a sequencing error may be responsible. CDR3 protein: CAWEGKRTGKASF. CDR3 nucleotides: TGTGCCTGGGAAGGGAAGAGGACAGGGAAAGCTTCCTTT. The rearrangement joins TRBV30 to TRBJ1-1; 8 bases are a match to TRBD1. The CDR3 is made up of 13 amino acids. The V gene's germline CDR1 is GTSNPN and CDR2 SVGIG (reference sequence).

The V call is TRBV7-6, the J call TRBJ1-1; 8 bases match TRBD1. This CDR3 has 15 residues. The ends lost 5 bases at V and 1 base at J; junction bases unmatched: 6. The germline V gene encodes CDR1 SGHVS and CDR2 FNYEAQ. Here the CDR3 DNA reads TGTGCCAGCAGCCTGCTTGGGACAGGGAACACTGAAGCTTTCTTT. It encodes CASSLLGTGNTEAFF.

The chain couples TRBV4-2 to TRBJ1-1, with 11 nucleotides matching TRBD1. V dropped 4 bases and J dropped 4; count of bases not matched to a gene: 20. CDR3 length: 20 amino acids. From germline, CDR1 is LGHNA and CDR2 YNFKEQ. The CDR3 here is CASSRRIGTGGTGMSTEAFF. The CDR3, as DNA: TGTGCCAGCAGCCGTAGAATCGGGACAGGGGGAACGGGTATGAGCACTGAAGCTTTCTTT.

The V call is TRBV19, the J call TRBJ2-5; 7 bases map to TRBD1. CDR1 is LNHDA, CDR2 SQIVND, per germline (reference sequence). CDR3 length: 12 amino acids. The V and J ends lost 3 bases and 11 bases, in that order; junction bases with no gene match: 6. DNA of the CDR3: TGTGCCAGTAGTATGGGAACAGGGGAGCAGTACTTC. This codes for CASSMGTGEQYF.

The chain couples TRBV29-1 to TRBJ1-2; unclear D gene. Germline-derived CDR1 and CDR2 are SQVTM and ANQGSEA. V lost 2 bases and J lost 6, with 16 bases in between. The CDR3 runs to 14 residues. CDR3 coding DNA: TGCAGCGTTGAAAAGTCAGGACGAGGCCATGGCTACACCTTC. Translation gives CSVEKSGRGHGYTF.

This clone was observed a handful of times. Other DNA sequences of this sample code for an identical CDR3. The CDR3 DNA is TGTGCCAGCAGTTTGCGTAGAAATGAAAAACTGTTTTTT. Its translation is CASSLRRNEKLFF. The chain combines TRBV27 with TRBJ1-4, with D uncertain. V lost 3 bases, J lost 5 bases, and 7 bases lay in between. This CDR3 has 13 residues. Per germline, CDR1 MNHEY and CDR2 SMNVEV (reference sequence). Complete variable domain (other parts from reference TRBV27 and TRBJ1-4): EAQVTQNPRYLITVTGKKLTVTCSQNMNHEYMSWYRQDPGLGLRQIYYSMNVEVTDKGDVPEGYKVSRKEKRNFPLILESPSPNQTSLYFCASSLRRNEKLFFGSGTQLSVL.

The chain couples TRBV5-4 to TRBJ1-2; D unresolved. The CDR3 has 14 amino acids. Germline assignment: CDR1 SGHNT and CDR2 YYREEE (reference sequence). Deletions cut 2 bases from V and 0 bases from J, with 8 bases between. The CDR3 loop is CASSFQGTNYGYTF. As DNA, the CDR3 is TGTGCCAGCAGCTTTCAAGGGACTAACTATGGCTACACCTTC.

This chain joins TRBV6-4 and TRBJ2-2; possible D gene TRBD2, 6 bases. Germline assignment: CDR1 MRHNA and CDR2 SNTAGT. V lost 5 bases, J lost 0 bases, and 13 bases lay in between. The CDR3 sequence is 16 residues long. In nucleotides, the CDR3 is TGTGCCAGCAGTTACGCTAGCGCCTCGAACACCGGGGAGCTGTTTTTT. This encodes CASSYASASNTGELFF.

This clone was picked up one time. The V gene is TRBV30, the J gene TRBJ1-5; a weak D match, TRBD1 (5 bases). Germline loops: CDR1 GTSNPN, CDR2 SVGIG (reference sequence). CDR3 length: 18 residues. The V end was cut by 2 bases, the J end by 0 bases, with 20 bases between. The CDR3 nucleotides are TGTGCCTGGAGTCGCCAGGGATCTTCACTTAATAGCAATCAGCCCCAGCATTTT. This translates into CAWSRQGSSLNSNQPQHF. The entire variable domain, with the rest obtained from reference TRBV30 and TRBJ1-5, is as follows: SQTIHQWPATLVQPVGSPLSLECTVEGTSNPNLYWYRQAAGRGLQLLFYSVGIGQISSEVPQNLSASRPQDRQFILSSKKLLLSDSGFYLCAWSRQGSSLNSNQPQHFGDGTRLSIL.

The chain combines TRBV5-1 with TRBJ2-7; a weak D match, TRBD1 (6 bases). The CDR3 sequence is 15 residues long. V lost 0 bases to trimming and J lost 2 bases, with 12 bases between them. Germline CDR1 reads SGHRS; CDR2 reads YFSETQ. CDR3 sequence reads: CASSLVQGVAYEQYF. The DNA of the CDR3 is TGCGCCAGCAGCTTGGTACAGGGAGTAGCCTACGAGCAGTACTTC.

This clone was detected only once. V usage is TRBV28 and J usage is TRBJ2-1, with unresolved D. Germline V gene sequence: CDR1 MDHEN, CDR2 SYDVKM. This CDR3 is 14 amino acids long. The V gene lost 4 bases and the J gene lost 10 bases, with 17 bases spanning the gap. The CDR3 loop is CASSSPPGETEQFF. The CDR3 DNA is TGTGCCAGCAGTTCACCTCCCGGAGAGACCGAGCAGTTCTTC.

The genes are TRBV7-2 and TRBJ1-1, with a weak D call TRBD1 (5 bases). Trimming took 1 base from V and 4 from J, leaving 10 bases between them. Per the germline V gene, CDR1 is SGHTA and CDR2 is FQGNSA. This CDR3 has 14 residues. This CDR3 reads CASSLVPGPTEAFF. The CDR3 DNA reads TGTGCCAGCAGCTTAGTTCCAGGGCCCACTGAAGCTTTCTTT. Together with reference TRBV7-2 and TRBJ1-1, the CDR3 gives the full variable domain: GAGVSQSPSNKVTEKGKDVELRCDPISGHTALYWYRQSLGQGLEFLIYFQGNSAPDKSGLPSDRFSAERTGGSVSTLTIQRTQQEDSAVYLCASSLVPGPTEAFFGQGTRLTVV.

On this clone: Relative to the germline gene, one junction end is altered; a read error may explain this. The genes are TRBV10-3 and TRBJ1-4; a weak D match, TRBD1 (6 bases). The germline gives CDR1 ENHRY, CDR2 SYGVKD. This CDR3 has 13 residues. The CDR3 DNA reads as TGTGCAATCAGGGGTGGACTGGAGGAAAAACTGTTTTTT. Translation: CAIRGGLEEKLFF.

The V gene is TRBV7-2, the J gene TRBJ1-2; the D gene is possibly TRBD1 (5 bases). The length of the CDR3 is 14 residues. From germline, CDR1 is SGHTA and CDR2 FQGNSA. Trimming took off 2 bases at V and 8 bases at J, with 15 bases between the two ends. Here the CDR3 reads CASSLRVGVEGYTF. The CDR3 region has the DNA TGTGCCAGCAGCTTACGAGTAGGGGTAGAAGGCTACACCTTC.

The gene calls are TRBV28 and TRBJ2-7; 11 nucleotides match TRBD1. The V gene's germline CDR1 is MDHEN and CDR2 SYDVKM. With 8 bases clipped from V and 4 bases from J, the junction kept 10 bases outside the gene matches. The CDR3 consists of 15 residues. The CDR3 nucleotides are TGTGCCAGCGAATTGGACGGGACAGGGGGTTACGAGCAGTACTTC. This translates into CASELDGTGGYEQYF.

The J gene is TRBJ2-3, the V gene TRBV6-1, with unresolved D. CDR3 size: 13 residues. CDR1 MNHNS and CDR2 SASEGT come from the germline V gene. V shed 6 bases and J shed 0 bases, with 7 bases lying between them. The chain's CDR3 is CASRVTSTDTQYF. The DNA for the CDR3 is TGTGCCAGCAGGGTAACTAGCACAGATACGCAGTATTTT.

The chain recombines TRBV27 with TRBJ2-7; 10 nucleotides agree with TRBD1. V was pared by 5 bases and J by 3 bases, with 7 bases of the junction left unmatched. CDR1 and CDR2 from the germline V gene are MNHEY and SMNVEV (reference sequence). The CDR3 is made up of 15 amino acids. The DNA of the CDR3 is TGTGCCAGCAGTCTCCGGGACAGGGGTAACTACGAGCAGTACTTC. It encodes CASSLRDRGNYEQYF.